The T cell receptor beta chain under discussion was sequenced for a study of blood T cells in healthy people across ages. This clonotype was detected only a few times. A second about 6 to 12 cycle PCR used barcoded and J-beta primers. TCRdb reprocessed the 5' RACE reads with MiXCR, giving one entry per CDR3 protein. The repertoire holds some 940,000 distinct CDR3 sequences, with roughly 28% as singletons. The same data also went into a second study, on T cells of mothers and their children.

Sequenced input: blood. The source is a middle-aged woman in good health.

CDR3 amino acids: CASSPQRGKELFF. The CDR3 DNA is TGTGCCAGCAGCCCACAGAGGGGAAAGGAGCTGTTTTTT. The J gene is TRBJ2-2, the V gene TRBV9; D may be TRBD1 or TRBD2 (5 bases each). Germline V lookup: CDR1 SGDLS, CDR2 YYNGEE. V dropped 4 bases and J dropped 10 bases, with 14 bases sitting between them. The CDR3 is 13 residues long.